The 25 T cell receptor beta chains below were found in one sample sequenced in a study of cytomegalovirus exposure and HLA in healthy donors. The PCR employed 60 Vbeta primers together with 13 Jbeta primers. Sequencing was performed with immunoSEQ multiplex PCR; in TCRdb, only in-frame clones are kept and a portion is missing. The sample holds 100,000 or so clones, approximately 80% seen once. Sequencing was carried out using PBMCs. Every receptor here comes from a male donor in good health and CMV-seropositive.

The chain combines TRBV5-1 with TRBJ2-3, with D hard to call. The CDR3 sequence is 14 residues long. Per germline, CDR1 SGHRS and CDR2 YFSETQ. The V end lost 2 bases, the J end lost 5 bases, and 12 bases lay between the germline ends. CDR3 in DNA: TGCGCCAGCAGCTTTTTCTCCTACGAAGATACGCAGTATTTT. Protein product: CASSFFSYEDTQYF.

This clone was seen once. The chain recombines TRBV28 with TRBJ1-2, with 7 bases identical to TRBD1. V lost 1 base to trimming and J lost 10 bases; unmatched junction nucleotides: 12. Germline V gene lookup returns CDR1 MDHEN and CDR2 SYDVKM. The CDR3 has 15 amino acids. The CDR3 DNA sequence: TGTGCCAGCAGTTTATCGGGGGGGACAGAAGGATACTACACCTTC. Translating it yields CASSLSGGTEGYYTF.

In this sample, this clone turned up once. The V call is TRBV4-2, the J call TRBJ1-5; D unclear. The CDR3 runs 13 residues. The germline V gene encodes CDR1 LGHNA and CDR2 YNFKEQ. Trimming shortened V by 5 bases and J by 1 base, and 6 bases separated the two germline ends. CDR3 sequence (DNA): TGTGCCAGCAGCACAGAGAGCAATCAGCCCCAGCATTTT. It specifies CASSTESNQPQHF.

The CDR3 DNA reads TGTGCCAGCAGCCCCCGGGACTCCCCTGGGGATACGCAGTATTTT. Protein product: CASSPRDSPGDTQYF. The rearrangement uses TRBV9 and TRBJ2-3; maybe TRBD2 (6 bases). Germline V gene lookup returns CDR1 SGDLS and CDR2 YYNGEE. V shed 4 bases and J shed 6 bases, with 18 bases lying between them. This CDR3 is built from 15 residues.

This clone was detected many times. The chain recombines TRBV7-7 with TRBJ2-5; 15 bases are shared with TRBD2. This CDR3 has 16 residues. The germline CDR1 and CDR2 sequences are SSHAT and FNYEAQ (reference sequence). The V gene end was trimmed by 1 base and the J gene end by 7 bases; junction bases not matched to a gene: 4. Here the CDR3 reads CASSLEGLAGGATQYF. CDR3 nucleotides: TGTGCCAGCAGCTTAGAAGGACTAGCGGGAGGGGCGACCCAGTACTTC.

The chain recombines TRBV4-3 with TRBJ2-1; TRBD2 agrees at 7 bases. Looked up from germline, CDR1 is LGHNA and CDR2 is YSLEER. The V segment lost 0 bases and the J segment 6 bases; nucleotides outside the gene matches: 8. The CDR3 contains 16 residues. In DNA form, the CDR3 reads TGCGCCAGCAGCCAAGACCCTGGGGCTAGCGGCAATGAGCAGTTCTTC. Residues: CASSQDPGASGNEQFF.

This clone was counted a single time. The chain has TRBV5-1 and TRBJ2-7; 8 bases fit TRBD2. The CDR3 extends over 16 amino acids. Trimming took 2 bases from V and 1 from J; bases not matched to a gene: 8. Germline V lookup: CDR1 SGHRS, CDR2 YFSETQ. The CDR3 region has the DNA TGCGCCAGCAGCTTACAACCGGGACTAGGGTCCTACGAGCAGTACTTC. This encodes CASSLQPGLGSYEQYF.

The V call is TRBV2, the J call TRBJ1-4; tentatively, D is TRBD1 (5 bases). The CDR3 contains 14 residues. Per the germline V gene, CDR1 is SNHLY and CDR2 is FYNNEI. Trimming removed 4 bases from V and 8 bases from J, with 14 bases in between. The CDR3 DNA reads TGTGCCAGCAGTGTCGGGGGATCGAAGGAAAAACTGTTTTTT. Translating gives CASSVGGSKEKLFF. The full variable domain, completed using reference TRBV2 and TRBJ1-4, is EPEVTQTPSHQVTQMGQEVILRCVPISNHLYFYWYRQILGQKVEFLVSFYNNEISEKSEIFDDQFSVERPDGSNFTLKIRSTKLEDSAMYFCASSVGGSKEKLFFGSGTQLSVL.

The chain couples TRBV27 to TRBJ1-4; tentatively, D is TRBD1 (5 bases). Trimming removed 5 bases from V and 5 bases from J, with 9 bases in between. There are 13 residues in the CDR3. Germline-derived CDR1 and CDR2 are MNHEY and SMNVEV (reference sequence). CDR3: CASSNRLNEKLFF. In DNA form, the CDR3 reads TGTGCCAGCAGTAACAGGTTAAATGAAAAACTGTTTTTT.

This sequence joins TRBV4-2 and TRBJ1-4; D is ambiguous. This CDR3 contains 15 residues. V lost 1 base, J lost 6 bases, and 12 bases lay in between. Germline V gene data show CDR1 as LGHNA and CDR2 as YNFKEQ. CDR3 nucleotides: TGTGCCAGCAGCCAAGTTAAAGGGAGCGATGAAAAACTGTTTTTT. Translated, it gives CASSQVKGSDEKLFF.

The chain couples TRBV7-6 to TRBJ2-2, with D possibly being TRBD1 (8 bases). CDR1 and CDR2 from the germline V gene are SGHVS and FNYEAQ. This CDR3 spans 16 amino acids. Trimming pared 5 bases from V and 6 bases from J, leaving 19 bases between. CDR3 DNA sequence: TGTGCCAGCAGCCTGAACCAGGGGGCGGGGGCCGGGGAGCTGTTTTTT. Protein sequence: CASSLNQGAGAGELFF.

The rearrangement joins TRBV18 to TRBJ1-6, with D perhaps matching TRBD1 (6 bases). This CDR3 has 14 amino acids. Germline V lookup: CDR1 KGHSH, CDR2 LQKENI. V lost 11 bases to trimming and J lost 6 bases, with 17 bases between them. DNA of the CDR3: TGTGCCCGCTGGAGAGGGGGTATTAATTCACCCCTCCACTTT. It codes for CARWRGGINSPLHF.

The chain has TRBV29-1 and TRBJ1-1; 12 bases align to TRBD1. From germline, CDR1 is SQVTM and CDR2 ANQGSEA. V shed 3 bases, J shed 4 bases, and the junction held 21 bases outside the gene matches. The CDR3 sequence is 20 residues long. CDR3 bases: TGCAGCGTTGACTTTTCCGGGACAGGGGGCGCAAACTGGCAAAGCACTGAAGCTTTCTTT. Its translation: CSVDFSGTGGANWQSTEAFF.

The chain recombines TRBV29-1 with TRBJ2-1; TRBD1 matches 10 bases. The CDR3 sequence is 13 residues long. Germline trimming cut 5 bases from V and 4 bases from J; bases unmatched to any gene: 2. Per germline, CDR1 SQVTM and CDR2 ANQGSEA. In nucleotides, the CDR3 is TGCAGCGTTTGGACAGGGGGTTACAATGAGCAGTTCTTC. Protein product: CSVWTGGYNEQFF.

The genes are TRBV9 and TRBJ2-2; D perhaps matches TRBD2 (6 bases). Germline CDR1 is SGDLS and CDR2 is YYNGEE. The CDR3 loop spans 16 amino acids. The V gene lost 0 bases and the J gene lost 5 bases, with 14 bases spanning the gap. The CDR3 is CASSVDGGRLTGELFF. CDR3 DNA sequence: TGTGCCAGCAGCGTAGACGGAGGGAGGTTAACCGGGGAGCTGTTTTTT.

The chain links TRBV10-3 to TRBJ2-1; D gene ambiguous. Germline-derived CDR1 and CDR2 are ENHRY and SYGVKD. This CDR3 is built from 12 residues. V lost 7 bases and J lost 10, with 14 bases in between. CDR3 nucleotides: TGTGCCATCACCGATGACTTCGCGGAGCAGTTCTTC. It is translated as CAITDDFAEQFF.

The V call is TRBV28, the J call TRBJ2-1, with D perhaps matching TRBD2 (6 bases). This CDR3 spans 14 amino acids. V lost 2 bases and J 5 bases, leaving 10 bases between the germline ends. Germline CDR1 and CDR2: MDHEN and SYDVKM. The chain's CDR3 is CASSLRGNHNEQFF. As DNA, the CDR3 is TGTGCCAGCAGTTTACGGGGGAACCACAATGAGCAGTTCTTC.

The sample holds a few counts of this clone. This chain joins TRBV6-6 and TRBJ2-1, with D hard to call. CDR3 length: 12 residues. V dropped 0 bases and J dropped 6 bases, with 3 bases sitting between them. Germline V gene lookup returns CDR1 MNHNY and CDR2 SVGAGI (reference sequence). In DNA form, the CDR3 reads TGTGCCAGCAGTTACTCCCTCAATGAGCAGTTCTTC. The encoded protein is CASSYSLNEQFF.

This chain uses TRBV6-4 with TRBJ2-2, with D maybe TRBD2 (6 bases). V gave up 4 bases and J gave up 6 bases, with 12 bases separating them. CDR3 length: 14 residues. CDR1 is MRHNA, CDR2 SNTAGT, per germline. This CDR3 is CASSAELAAGELFF. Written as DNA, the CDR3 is TGTGCCAGCAGTGCCGAATTAGCGGCCGGGGAGCTGTTTTTT.

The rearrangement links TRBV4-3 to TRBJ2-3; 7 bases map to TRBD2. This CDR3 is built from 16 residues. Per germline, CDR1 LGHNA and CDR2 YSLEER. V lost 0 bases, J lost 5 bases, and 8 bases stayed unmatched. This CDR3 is CASSQELAGEVDTQYF. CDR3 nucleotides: TGCGCCAGCAGCCAAGAATTGGCGGGAGAGGTAGATACGCAGTATTTT.

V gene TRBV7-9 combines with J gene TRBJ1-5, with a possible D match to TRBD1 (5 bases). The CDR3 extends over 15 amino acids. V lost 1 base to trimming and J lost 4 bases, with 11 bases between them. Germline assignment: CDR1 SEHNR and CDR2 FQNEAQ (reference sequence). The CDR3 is CASSLEDRENQPQHF. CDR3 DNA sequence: TGTGCCAGCAGCTTAGAAGACAGAGAGAATCAGCCCCAGCATTTT.

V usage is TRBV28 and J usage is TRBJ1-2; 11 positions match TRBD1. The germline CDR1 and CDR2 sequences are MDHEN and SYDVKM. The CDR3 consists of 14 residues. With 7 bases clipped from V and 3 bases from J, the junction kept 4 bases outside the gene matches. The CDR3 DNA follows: TGTGCCAGCACTGGGACAGGGGGGTACTATGGCTACACCTTC. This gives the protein CASTGTGGYYGYTF.

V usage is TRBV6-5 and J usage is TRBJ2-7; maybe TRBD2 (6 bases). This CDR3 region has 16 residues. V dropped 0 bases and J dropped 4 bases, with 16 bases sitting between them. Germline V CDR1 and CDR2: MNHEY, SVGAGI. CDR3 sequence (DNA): TGTGCCAGCAGTTACTCGGGGGACTTTGGGGGTTACGAGCAGTACTTC. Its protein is CASSYSGDFGGYEQYF.

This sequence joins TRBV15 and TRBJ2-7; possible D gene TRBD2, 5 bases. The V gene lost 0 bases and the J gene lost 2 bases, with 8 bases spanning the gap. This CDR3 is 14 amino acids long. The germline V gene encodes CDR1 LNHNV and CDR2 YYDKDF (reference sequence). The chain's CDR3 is CATSRDLAAYEQYF. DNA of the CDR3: TGTGCCACCAGCAGAGATCTAGCTGCCTACGAGCAGTACTTC. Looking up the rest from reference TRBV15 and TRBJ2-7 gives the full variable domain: DAMVIQNPRYQVTQFGKPVTLSCSQTLNHNVMYWYQQKSSQAPKLLFHYYDKDFNNEADTPDNFQSRRPNTSFCFLDIRSPGLGDTAMYLCATSRDLAAYEQYFGPGTRLTVT.

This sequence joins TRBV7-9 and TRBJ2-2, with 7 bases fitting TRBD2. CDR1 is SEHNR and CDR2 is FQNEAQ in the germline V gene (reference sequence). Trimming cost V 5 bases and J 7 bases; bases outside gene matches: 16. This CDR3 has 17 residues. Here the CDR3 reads CASSPRGGGREGGELFF. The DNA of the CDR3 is TGTGCCAGCAGCCCCCGCGGAGGCGGGAGAGAAGGCGGGGAGCTGTTTTTT. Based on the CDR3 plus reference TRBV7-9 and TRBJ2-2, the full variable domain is DTGVSQNPRHKITKRGQNVTFRCDPISEHNRLYWYRQTLGQGPEFLTYFQNEAQLEKSRLLSDRFSAERPKGSFSTLEIQRTEQGDSAMYLCASSPRGGGREGGELFFGEGSRLTVL.